The T cell receptor (beta chain) described here comes from a study of cytomegalovirus exposure and HLA in healthy donors. Study outcomes and limitations: Later analysis showed most CMV-associated TCR beta chains appearing HLA-restricted. Compared with the roughly 700-donor mean, an Asian-associated ancestry cluster reportedly had fewer N-insertions, according to a later analysis. The study dropped some indistinguishable V segments, TRBV6-2 and TRBV6-3 among them.

This clone was seen just once. Its target is not known. PCR amplification relied on 60 Vbeta primers (plus 13 Jbeta primers). Measured with immunoSEQ multiplex PCR; TCRdb has only the in-frame clones, and not every one. This table has around 100,000 clones, 65% to 80% appearing once. CDR3 length equals 15 residues. The J segment lost 4 bases and the V segment lost 4 bases, leaving 3 bases of the junction unmatched. CDR1 is KGHSH, CDR2 LQKENI, per germline. The specimen sequenced was PBMCs. The rearrangement links TRBV18 to TRBJ2-2; 10 positions agree with TRBD1. The clonotype was recovered from a woman in her 40s in good health and CMV-seronegative. The CDR3 here is CASSRGQGGTGELFF. The CDR3 DNA follows: TGTGCCAGCTCACGAGGACAGGGGGGCACCGGGGAGCTGTTTTTT.